The 9 T cell receptor beta chains below were found in one sample sequenced in a study of blood T cell repertoires in COVID-19. Repertoires were generated with immunoSEQ multiplex PCR, while TCRdb's copy carries only in-frame clones and drops some. The sample includes just under 90,000 clones, 72% of them seen just once. Source material: peripheral blood. These receptors all come from an elderly woman with acute or convalescent COVID-19.

The chain recombines TRBV6-1 with TRBJ2-2, with D possibly being TRBD1 (5 bases). CDR3 length: 15 residues. Germline CDR1 reads MNHNS; CDR2 reads SASEGT. Trimming removed 2 bases from V and 6 bases from J, with 13 bases in between. DNA for the CDR3: TGTGCCAGCAGTGAACCCGGCAGGGTGGCCGGGGAGCTGTTTTTT. It yields the protein CASSEPGRVAGELFF.

The chain combines TRBV7-9 with TRBJ2-1; 7 nucleotides agree with TRBD1. CDR3 length equals 14 residues. The V gene's germline CDR1 is SEHNR and CDR2 FQNEAQ (reference sequence). Trimming took 6 bases from V and 3 from J; bases not matched to a gene: 5. CDR3 nucleotides: TGTGCCAGCAGGCCCGGGACAGACTACAATGAGCAGTTCTTC. Amino acid sequence: CASRPGTDYNEQFF.

V is TRBV14 and J is TRBJ2-1; D not certain. The CDR3 has 14 amino acids. Trimming cost V 4 bases and J 0 bases, with 7 bases left between them. The germline CDR1 and CDR2 sequences are SGHDN and FVKESK. This chain's CDR3 is CASSPLSSYNEQFF. The CDR3, as DNA: TGTGCCAGCAGCCCTTTGAGCTCCTACAATGAGCAGTTCTTC.

At least ten counts were recorded for this clone. The chain has TRBV7-9 and TRBJ1-1, with 7 positions matching TRBD1. CDR1 is SEHNR and CDR2 is FQNEAQ in the germline V gene (reference sequence). This CDR3 region has 16 residues. With V trimmed by 5 bases and J by 0 bases, 9 bases remained unmatched. The CDR3: CASSLYPGTVNTEAFF. CDR3 DNA sequence: TGTGCCAGCAGCCTATACCCCGGGACAGTGAACACTGAAGCTTTCTTT.

The rearrangement joins TRBV30 to TRBJ2-7, with TRBD2 as a possible D gene (6 bases). The CDR3 spans 15 residues. V was trimmed by 2 bases and J by 0 bases, leaving 14 bases between them. In germline, CDR1 is GTSNPN, CDR2 SVGIG (reference sequence). This chain's CDR3 is CAWSLTGSYSYEQYF. Written as DNA, the CDR3 is TGTGCCTGGAGTCTCACCGGGAGTTACTCCTACGAGCAGTACTTC.

The CDR3 region has the DNA TGCGCCAGCAGCCGGGGACAAGACACAGATACGCAGTATTTT. Its translation: CASSRGQDTDTQYF. This chain connects TRBV5-1 to TRBJ2-3; D possibly corresponds to TRBD1 (6 bases). This CDR3 comprises 14 residues. CDR1 is SGHRS and CDR2 is YFSETQ in the germline V gene. Trimming cost V 4 bases and J 2 bases, with 11 bases left between them.

J is TRBJ2-2 and V is TRBV5-4; 13 nucleotides agree with TRBD2. This CDR3 comprises 17 residues. J gave up 1 base and V 5 bases, and 5 bases lay outside the gene matches. The germline V gene encodes CDR1 SGHNT and CDR2 YYREEE (reference sequence). CDR3 DNA sequence: TGTGCCAGCAGTCGCGGACTAGCGGGGGAGAACACCGGGGAGCTGTTTTTT. Its protein product is CASSRGLAGENTGELFF.

The genes are TRBV6-1 and TRBJ1-5, with D possibly being TRBD1 (5 bases). Trimming removed 1 base from V and 5 bases from J, with 18 bases in between. The germline CDR1 and CDR2 sequences are MNHNS and SASEGT. CDR3 length: 17 residues. CDR3 sequence (DNA): TGTGCCAGCAGTGAAGGGAGCCAGGGCCCCGTGGATCAGCCCCAGCATTTT. It specifies CASSEGSQGPVDQPQHF.

The CDR3 region is CASSNQGGSYEQYF. Written as DNA, the CDR3 is TGTGCCAGCAGTAACCAAGGGGGCTCCTACGAGCAGTACTTC. This chain uses TRBV11-2 with TRBJ2-7; D is possibly TRBD1 (6 bases). The CDR3 is 14 amino acids. Trimming left V 6 bases short and J 0 bases short, with 12 bases between. Germline loops: CDR1 SGHAT, CDR2 FQNNGV.